The 19 T cell receptor beta chains given below trace back to one sample, sequenced in a study of cytotoxic CD8 clonotypes in ibrutinib-treated CLL. The assay was immunoSEQ multiplex PCR, and TCRdb's table has in-frame clones only and misses some. The table records over 120,000 clones, about 70% of them present only once. The material sequenced was PBMCs, taken after 24 months of ibrutinib treatment. All receptors come from a human donor with chronic lymphocytic leukemia.

This clone was counted once. The genes are TRBV9 and TRBJ2-4; 11 nucleotides line up with TRBD2. The CDR3 has 16 amino acids. Germline V gene lookup returns CDR1 SGDLS and CDR2 YYNGEE. Trimming removed 3 bases from V and 6 bases from J; junction bases left unmatched: 8. The CDR3 loop is CASSAPTSGTGNIQYF. The CDR3, as DNA: TGTGCCAGCAGCGCCCCGACTAGCGGGACGGGAAACATTCAGTACTTC.

The chain uses TRBV30 and TRBJ1-5; D uncertain. Germline values: CDR1 GTSNPN, CDR2 SVGIG (reference sequence). Deletions cut 1 base from V and 1 base from J, with 8 bases between. This CDR3 has 14 amino acids. The CDR3 DNA reads as TGTGCCTGGAGTGGGCACCAGAGCAATCAGCCCCAGCATTTT. Protein product: CAWSGHQSNQPQHF.

The rearrangement joins TRBV5-4 to TRBJ2-1; perhaps TRBD1 as D (7 bases). This CDR3 is 17 amino acids long. The germline gives CDR1 SGHNT, CDR2 YYREEE (reference sequence). Trimming took off 4 bases at V and 7 bases at J, with 24 bases between the two ends. The CDR3 nucleotides read TGTGCCAGCAGCCAAATCGTGACAGGGTGGGGGAGGAATGAGCAGTTCTTC. This translates into CASSQIVTGWGRNEQFF.

V usage is TRBV5-1 and J usage is TRBJ1-3; unclear D gene. Trimming took off 0 bases at V and 0 bases at J, with 13 bases between the two ends. CDR1 and CDR2 from the germline V gene are SGHRS and YFSETQ. The CDR3 is made up of 17 amino acids. CDR3 bases: TGCGCCAGCAGCTTGGGTTGGAGCCCGAGCTCTGGAAACACCATATATTTT. Translation gives CASSLGWSPSSGNTIYF.

The CDR3 protein is CASSPGGAGANVLTF. The CDR3 DNA is TGTGCCAGCAGCCCAGGGGGGGCCGGGGCCAACGTCCTGACTTTC. This chain links TRBV7-9 with TRBJ2-6, with D perhaps matching TRBD1 or TRBD2 (7 bases each). Germline V gene lookup returns CDR1 SEHNR and CDR2 FQNEAQ (reference sequence). This CDR3 is built from 15 residues. V was shortened by 5 bases and J by 4 bases, with 12 bases between the two germline ends.

The chain uses TRBV6-6 and TRBJ2-7; D perhaps matches TRBD1 (6 bases). Germline V gene lookup returns CDR1 MNHNY and CDR2 SVGAGI (reference sequence). Between the trimmed V and J ends, which lost 7 bases and 2 bases, there was a span of 15 bases. CDR3 size: 14 residues. DNA of the CDR3: TGTGCCAGCACCCCACCCAGGGGCCCCTACGAGCAGTACTTC. Its protein product is CASTPPRGPYEQYF.

This sequence joins TRBV7-2 and TRBJ1-2; 9 bases fit TRBD1. Germline CDR1 and CDR2: SGHTA and FQGNSA. After removal of 4 bases from V and 8 bases from J, the junction contained 14 bases not matched to a gene. This CDR3 is 16 amino acids long. Here the CDR3 reads CASSSPLELTGGGYTF. The CDR3 DNA reads TGTGCCAGCAGCTCCCCCTTAGAATTAACAGGGGGCGGCTACACCTTC.

The chain employs TRBV28 and TRBJ2-7; D remains unclear. Germline-derived CDR1 and CDR2 are MDHEN and SYDVKM. The CDR3 sequence is 13 residues long. V lost 3 bases to trimming and J lost 3 bases, with 9 bases between them. The CDR3 DNA is TGTGCCAGCAGTTTGGGGTCAGACTACGAGCAGTACTTC. It encodes CASSLGSDYEQYF.

This clone showed up just a few times. The chain uses TRBV7-9 and TRBJ2-1; 9 positions match TRBD2. The CDR3 sequence is 17 residues long. V lost 0 bases, J lost 7 bases, and 10 bases stayed unmatched. The germline V gene has CDR1 SEHNR and CDR2 FQNEAQ (reference sequence). CDR3 sequence: CASSLALGSSGMNEQFF. In nucleotides, the CDR3 is TGTGCCAGCAGCTTAGCGTTGGGGTCTAGCGGGATGAATGAGCAGTTCTTC.

The chain joins TRBV30 to TRBJ1-3; D gene ambiguous. In germline, CDR1 is GTSNPN, CDR2 SVGIG (reference sequence). CDR3 size: 14 residues. Trimming took 1 base from V and 8 from J, leaving 15 bases between them. The CDR3 loop reads CAWSEQTSVDTIYF. The CDR3 DNA follows: TGTGCCTGGAGTGAACAGACTTCGGTAGACACCATATATTTT.

The rearrangement joins TRBV7-8 to TRBJ1-5, with D unclear. Deletions cut 1 base from V and 7 bases from J, with 8 bases between. Germline assignment: CDR1 SGHVS and CDR2 FQNEAQ. The CDR3 is made up of 13 amino acids. CDR3 sequence (DNA): TGTGCCAGCAGCTTAGATCCGGGGCAGCCCCAGCATTTT. Translated, it gives CASSLDPGQPQHF.

The rearrangement uses TRBV6-5 and TRBJ2-3, with 8 nucleotides matching TRBD1. CDR3 length: 15 amino acids. The J segment lost 2 bases and the V segment lost 5 bases, leaving 6 bases of the junction unmatched. The germline gives CDR1 MNHEY, CDR2 SVGAGI. CDR3 amino acids: CASSPPGQVTDTQYF. CDR3 DNA sequence: TGTGCCAGCAGTCCTCCGGGACAGGTCACAGATACGCAGTATTTT.

This clone has just one count. The chain has TRBV5-6 and TRBJ2-7, with D maybe TRBD1 (6 bases). Trimming pared 0 bases from V and 4 bases from J, leaving 8 bases between. This CDR3 contains 13 residues. Germline loops: CDR1 SGHDT, CDR2 YYEEEE. The CDR3, as DNA: TGTGCCAGCAGCTTGGGGGGGCCGTACGAGCAGTACTTC. Protein sequence: CASSLGGPYEQYF. Using reference TRBV5-6 and TRBJ2-7 for the parts outside the CDR3, the full variable domain is DAGVTQSPTHLIKTRGQQVTLRCSPKSGHDTVSWYQQALGQGPQFIFQYYEEEERQRGNFPDRFSGHQFPNYSSELNVNALLLGDSALYLCASSLGGPYEQYFGPGTRLTVT.

This clone has just a few counts. The genes are TRBV11-3 and TRBJ2-1; D gene uncertain. V shed 0 bases and J shed 10 bases, with 13 bases lying between them. Germline CDR1 reads SGHNT; CDR2 reads YENEEA. This CDR3 comprises 14 residues. As DNA, the CDR3 is TGTGCCAGCAGCTTAGATTCGGCACCACACGAGCAGTTCTTC. Translation: CASSLDSAPHEQFF.

This chain links TRBV7-9 with TRBJ2-3; 7 nucleotides match TRBD1. Germline lookup yields CDR1 SEHNR and CDR2 FQNEAQ (reference sequence). Trimming at V came to 3 bases and at J to 6 bases, leaving 9 bases not matched to a gene. This CDR3 contains 15 residues. The CDR3 nucleotides are TGTGCCAGCAGCTTTGACAGGGCCCTCCGGGATACGCAGTATTTT. Residues: CASSFDRALRDTQYF.

This chain connects TRBV7-3 to TRBJ1-1; no definite D call. The CDR3 loop spans 13 amino acids. Trimming took 5 bases from V and 0 from J, leaving 7 bases between them. Germline V CDR1 and CDR2: SGHTA, FQGTGA. The CDR3: CASSPLVNTEAFF. In DNA form, the CDR3 reads TGTGCCAGCAGCCCTCTTGTGAACACTGAAGCTTTCTTT. The full variable domain, its missing parts supplied by reference TRBV7-3 and TRBJ1-1, is GAGVSQTPSNKVTEKGKYVELRCDPISGHTALYWYRQSLGQGPEFLIYFQGTGAADDSGLPNDRFFAVRPEGSVSTLKIQRTERGDSAVYLCASSPLVNTEAFFGQGTRLTVV.

The V and J genes are TRBV28 and TRBJ2-6; D assignment may be TRBD1 or TRBD2 (7 bases each). CDR3 length: 15 residues. The germline V gene has CDR1 MDHEN and CDR2 SYDVKM. V was pared by 8 bases and J by 2 bases, with 13 bases between. CDR3 bases: TGTGCCAGCGGGGGAGGGGGCCCTGGGGCCAACGTCCTGACTTTC. Its protein product is CASGGGGPGANVLTF.

The V call is TRBV30, the J call TRBJ1-2; the D is unclear. CDR3 size: 12 residues. Deletions cut 3 bases from V and 0 bases from J, with 5 bases between. Germline-derived CDR1 and CDR2 are GTSNPN and SVGIG (reference sequence). CDR3 sequence reads: CAWRRANYGYTF. CDR3 bases: TGTGCCTGGAGAAGGGCTAACTATGGCTACACCTTC. The full variable domain, in which reference TRBV30 and TRBJ1-2 provide the parts outside the CDR3, is SQTIHQWPATLVQPVGSPLSLECTVEGTSNPNLYWYRQAAGRGLQLLFYSVGIGQISSEVPQNLSASRPQDRQFILSSKKLLLSDSGFYLCAWRRANYGYTFGSGTRLTVV.

This clone is medium-sized. The chain combines TRBV28 with TRBJ1-1; D might be TRBD1 (5 bases). CDR1 MDHEN and CDR2 SYDVKM come from the germline V gene. Trimming pared 3 bases from V and 5 bases from J, leaving 10 bases between. The CDR3 length is 13 residues. As DNA, the CDR3 is TGTGCCAGCAGTTTGGGGGGTGGAACTGAAGCTTTCTTT. Its translation: CASSLGGGTEAFF.